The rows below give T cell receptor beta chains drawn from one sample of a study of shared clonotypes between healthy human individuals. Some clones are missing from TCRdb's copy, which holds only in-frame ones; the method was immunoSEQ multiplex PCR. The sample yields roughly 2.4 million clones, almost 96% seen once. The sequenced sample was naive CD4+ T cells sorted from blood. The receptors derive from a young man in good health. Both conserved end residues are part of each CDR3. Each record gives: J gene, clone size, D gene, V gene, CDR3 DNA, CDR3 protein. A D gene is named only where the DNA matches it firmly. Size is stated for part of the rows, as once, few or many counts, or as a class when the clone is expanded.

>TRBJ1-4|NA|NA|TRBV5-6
TGTGCCAGCAGCCTTTCAACTAATGAAAAACTGTTTTTT
CASSLSTNEKLFF
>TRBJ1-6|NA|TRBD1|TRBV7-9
TGTGCCAGCAGCTTCTCCGGGACAGGGGGCACACCCCTCCACTTT
CASSFSGTGGTPLHF
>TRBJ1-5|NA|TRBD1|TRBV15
TGTGCCACCACCTTGGGACAGGAGAATCAGCCCCAGCATTTT
CATTLGQENQPQHF
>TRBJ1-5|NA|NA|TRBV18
TGTGCCAGCTCACCACCAGAGGGCGGCGGGAATCAGCCCCAGCATTTT
CASSPPEGGGNQPQHF
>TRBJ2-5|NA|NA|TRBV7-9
TGTGCCAGCAGCGCCGACATCATACAAGAGACCCAGTACTTC
CASSADIIQETQYF
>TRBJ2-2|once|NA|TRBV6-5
TGTGCCAGCAGTCCCCGGGCGAACACCGGGGAGCTGTTTTTT
CASSPRANTGELFF
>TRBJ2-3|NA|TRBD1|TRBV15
TGTGCCACCGACCCCGGGACAGGCAGTTACACGCAGTATTTT
CATDPGTGSYTQYF
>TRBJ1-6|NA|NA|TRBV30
TGTGCCTGGAGTGTAAACCACTTTAATTCACCCCTCCACTTT
CAWSVNHFNSPLHF
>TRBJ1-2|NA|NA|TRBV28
TGTGCCAGCAGTTTTGACGGGGACTATGGCTACACCTTC
CASSFDGDYGYTF
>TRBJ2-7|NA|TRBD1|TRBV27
TGTGCCAGCAGTTTTAAAGTAACGGGGACAGGGATCTACGAGCAGTACTTC
CASSFKVTGTGIYEQYF
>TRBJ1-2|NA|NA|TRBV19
TGTGCCAGTAGTAATCGGGACGGACACTATGGCTACACCTTC
CASSNRDGHYGYTF
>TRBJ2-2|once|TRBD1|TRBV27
TGTGCCAGCAGTCTAGGACCGGGACAGACTTACACCGGGGAGCTGTTTTTT
CASSLGPGQTYTGELFF
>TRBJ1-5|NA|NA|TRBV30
TGTGCCTGTCAACAGGGAGGGAACAATCAGCCCCAGCATTTT
CACQQGGNNQPQHF
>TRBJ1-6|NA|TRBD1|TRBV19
TGTGCCAGTAGTATCCTTGGACAGGGGGCGTCTTCACCCCTCCACTTT
CASSILGQGASSPLHF
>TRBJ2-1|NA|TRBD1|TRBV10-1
TGCGCCAGCAGTGAATACCGGGACAGGGGGAATGAGCAGTTCTTC
CASSEYRDRGNEQFF
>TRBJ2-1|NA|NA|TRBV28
TGTGCCAGCAGTCGGATGAATGAGCAGTTCTTC
CASSRMNEQFF
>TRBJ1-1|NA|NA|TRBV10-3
TGTGCCATCAGTGAGTCTGGCAGGGCAGGGAACACTGAAGCTTTCTTT
CAISESGRAGNTEAFF
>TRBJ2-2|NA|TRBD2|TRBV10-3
TGTGCCATCAGTGAGTCGACTCTAGCGGCGAACACCGGGGAGCTGTTTTTT
CAISESTLAANTGELFF
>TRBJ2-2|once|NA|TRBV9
TGTGCCAGCAGCGAGGACACCGGGGAGCTGTTTTTT
CASSEDTGELFF
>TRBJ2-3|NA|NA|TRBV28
TGTGCCAGCGCGCCGGGGGGCCTGGGAACAGATACGCAGTATTTT
CASAPGGLGTDTQYF
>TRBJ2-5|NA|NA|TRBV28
TGTGCCAGCAGTTTAGGCGGCAGGGGTGGACAAGAGACCCAGTACTTC
CASSLGGRGGQETQYF
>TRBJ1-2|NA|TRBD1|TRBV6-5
TGTGCCAGCAGTCACACATTGGACAGGACTCGTGGCTACACCTTC
CASSHTLDRTRGYTF
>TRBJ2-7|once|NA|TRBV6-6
TGTGCCAGCAGACAACCCGGGACTGCCTCCTACGAGCAGTACTTC
CASRQPGTASYEQYF
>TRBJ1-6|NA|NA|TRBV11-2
TGTGCCAGCGGGACCTATAATTCACCCCTCCACTTT
CASGTYNSPLHF
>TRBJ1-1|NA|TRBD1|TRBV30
TGTGCCTGGAGCCACACAGGGGTGGTAGCTGAAGCTTTCTTT
CAWSHTGVVAEAFF
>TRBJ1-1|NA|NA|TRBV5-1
TGCGCCAGCAGCGCCCTTGCAGGGAACACTGAAGCTTTCTTT
CASSALAGNTEAFF
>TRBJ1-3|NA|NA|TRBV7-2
TGTGCCAGCCGTCTCCAAACTGGAAACACCATATATTTT
CASRLQTGNTIYF
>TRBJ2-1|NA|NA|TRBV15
TGTGCCACCAGCAGAGGAAGGAATGAGCAGTTCTTC
CATSRGRNEQFF
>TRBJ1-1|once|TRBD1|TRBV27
TGTGCCAGCAGTCGACAGGGGGAGAGGACTGAAGCTTTCTTT
CASSRQGERTEAFF
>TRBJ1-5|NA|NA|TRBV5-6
TGTGCCAGCAGCTTGGGCCAGGGAAATTATCAGCCCCAGCATTTT
CASSLGQGNYQPQHF
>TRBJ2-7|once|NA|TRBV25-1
TGTGCCAGCAGTGACTATAGGGGATCCTACGAGCAGTACTTC
CASSDYRGSYEQYF
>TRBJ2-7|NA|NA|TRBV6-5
TGTGCCAGCACTTCAGGGTACGAGCAGTACTTC
CASTSGYEQYF
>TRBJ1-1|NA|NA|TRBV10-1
TGCGCCAGCAGTGAGACACGGATCATGAACACTGAAGCTTTCTTT
CASSETRIMNTEAFF
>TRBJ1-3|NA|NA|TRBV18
TGTGCCAGCTCACCAAGCGGGCTTCGGGGAAACACCATATATTTT
CASSPSGLRGNTIYF
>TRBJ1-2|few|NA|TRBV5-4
TGTGCCAGCAGCCTCGATCCACATGGCTACACCTTC
CASSLDPHGYTF
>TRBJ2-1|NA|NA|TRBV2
TGTGCCAGCAGTGAAGCGAGTATCTTCGCGCAGTTCTTC
CASSEASIFAQFF